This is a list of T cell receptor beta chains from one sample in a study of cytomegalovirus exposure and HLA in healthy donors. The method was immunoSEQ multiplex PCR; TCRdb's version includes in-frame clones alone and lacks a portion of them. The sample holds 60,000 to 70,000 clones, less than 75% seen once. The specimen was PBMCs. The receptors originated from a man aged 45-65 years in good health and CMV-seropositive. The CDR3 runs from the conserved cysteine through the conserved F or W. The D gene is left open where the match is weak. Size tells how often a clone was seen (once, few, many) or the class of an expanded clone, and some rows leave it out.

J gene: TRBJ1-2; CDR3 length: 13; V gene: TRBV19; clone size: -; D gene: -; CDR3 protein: CASSMYNTYGYTF; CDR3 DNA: TGTGCCAGTAGTATGTACAATACCTATGGCTACACCTTC
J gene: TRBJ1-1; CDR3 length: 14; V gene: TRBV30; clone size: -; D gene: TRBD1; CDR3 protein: CAWSVTGGHTEAFF; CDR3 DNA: TGTGCCTGGAGTGTTACAGGGGGCCACACTGAAGCTTTCTTT
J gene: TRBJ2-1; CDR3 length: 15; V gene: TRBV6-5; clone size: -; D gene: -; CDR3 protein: CASEKGAAGTNEQFF; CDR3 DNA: TGTGCCAGCGAGAAGGGAGCGGCGGGCACCAATGAGCAGTTCTTC
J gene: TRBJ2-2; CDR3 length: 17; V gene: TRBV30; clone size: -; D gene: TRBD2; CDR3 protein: CAWSVWRGALNTGELFF; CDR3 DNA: TGTGCCTGGAGTGTATGGCGGGGGGCCCTAAACACCGGGGAGCTGTTTTTT
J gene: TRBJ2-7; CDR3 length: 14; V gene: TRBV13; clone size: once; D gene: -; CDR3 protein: CASSLLLGSYEQYF; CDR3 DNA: TGTGCCAGCAGCCTCCTACTAGGTTCCTACGAGCAGTACTTC
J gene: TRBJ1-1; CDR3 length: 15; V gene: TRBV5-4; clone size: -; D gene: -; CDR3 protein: CASSPGTTVGTEAFF; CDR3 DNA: TGTGCCAGCAGCCCCGGGACAACAGTGGGCACTGAAGCTTTCTTT
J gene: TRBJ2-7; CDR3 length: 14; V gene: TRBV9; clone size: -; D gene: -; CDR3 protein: CASSSLPLSYEQYF; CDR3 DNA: TGTGCCAGCAGCTCCCTCCCCCTCTCCTACGAGCAGTACTTC
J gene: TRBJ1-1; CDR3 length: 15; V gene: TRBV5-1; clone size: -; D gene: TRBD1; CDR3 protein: CASSLADRANTEAFF; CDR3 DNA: TGCGCCAGCAGCTTGGCGGACAGGGCGAACACTGAAGCTTTCTTT
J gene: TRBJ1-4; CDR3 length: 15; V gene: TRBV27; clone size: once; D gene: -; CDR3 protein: CASSLLAGNTEKLFF; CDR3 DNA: TGTGCCAGCAGTTTATTAGCAGGGAATACTGAAAAACTGTTTTTT
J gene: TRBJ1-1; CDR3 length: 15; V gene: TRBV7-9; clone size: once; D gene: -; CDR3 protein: CASSPGPLGDTEAFF; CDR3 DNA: TGTGCCAGCAGCCCCGGGCCCCTCGGGGACACTGAAGCTTTCTTT
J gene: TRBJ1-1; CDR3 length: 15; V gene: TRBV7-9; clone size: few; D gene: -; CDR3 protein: CASSLGAGGDTEAFF; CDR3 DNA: TGTGCCAGCAGCTTAGGTGCAGGAGGGGACACTGAAGCTTTCTTT
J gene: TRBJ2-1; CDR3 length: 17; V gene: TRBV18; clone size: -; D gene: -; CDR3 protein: CASSSLQGQLSSNEQFF; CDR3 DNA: TGTGCCAGCTCATCTTTGCAAGGACAATTATCCTCCAATGAGCAGTTCTTC
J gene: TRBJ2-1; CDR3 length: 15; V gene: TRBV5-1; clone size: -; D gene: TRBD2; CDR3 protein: CASSRGTSGYNEQFF; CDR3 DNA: TGCGCCAGCAGCCGCGGGACTAGCGGGTACAATGAGCAGTTCTTC
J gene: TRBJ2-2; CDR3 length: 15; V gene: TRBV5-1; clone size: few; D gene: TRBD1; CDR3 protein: CASSLETGVTGELFF; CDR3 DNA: TGCGCCAGCAGCTTGGAGACAGGGGTCACCGGGGAGCTGTTTTTT
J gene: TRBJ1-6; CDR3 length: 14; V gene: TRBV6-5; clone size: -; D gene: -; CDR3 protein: CASSYRDTYSPLHF; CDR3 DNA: TGTGCCAGCAGTTACCGGGACACCTATTCACCCCTCCACTTT
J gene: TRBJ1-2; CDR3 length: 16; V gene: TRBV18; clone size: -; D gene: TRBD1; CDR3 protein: CASSPPSQGANYGYTF; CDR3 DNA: TGTGCCAGCTCACCCCCATCACAGGGGGCCAACTATGGCTACACCTTC
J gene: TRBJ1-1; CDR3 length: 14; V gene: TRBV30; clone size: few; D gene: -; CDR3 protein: CAWSVRRGRTEAFF; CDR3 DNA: TGTGCCTGGAGTGTACGGAGAGGAAGGACTGAAGCTTTCTTT
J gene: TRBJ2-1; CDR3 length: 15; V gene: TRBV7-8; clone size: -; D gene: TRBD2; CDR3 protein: CASSPSGGDYNEQFF; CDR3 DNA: TGTGCCAGCAGCCCGTCGGGGGGGGATTACAATGAGCAGTTCTTC
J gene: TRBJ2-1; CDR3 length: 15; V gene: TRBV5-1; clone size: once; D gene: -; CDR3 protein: CASSLGRGPPNEQFF; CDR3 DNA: TGCGCCAGCAGCTTGGGCAGGGGCCCCCCCAATGAGCAGTTCTTC
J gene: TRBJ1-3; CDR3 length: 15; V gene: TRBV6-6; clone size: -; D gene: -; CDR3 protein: CASSLGVGRGNTIYF; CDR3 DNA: TGTGCCAGCAGCCTAGGGGTAGGACGAGGAAACACCATATATTTT
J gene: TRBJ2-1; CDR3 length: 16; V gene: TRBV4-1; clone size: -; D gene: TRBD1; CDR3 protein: CASSRDRQGVYNEQFF; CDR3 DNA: TGCGCCAGCAGCCGAGACCGACAGGGGGTATACAATGAGCAGTTCTTC
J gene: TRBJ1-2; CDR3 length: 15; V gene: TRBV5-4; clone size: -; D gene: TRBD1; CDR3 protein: CASTLGTGGMDGYTF; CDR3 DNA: TGTGCCAGCACCTTGGGGACAGGGGGAATGGATGGCTACACCTTC
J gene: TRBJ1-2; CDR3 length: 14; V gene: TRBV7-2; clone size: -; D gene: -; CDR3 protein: CASSSTTGRYGYTF; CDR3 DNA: TGTGCCAGCAGCTCAACGACAGGAAGATATGGCTACACCTTC
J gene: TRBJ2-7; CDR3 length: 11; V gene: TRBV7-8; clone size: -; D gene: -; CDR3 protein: CASSSTYEQYF; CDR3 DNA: TGTGCCAGCAGCTCCACCTACGAGCAGTACTTC
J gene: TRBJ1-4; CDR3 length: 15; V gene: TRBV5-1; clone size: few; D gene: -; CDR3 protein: CASSFSGKGNEKVFF; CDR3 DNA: TGCGCCAGCAGCTTCTCGGGAAAGGGAAATGAAAAAGTGTTTTTT
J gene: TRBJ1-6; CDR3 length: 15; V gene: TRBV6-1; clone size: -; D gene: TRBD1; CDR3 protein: CASPSDRRHNSPLHF; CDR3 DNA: TGTGCCAGTCCCTCGGACAGGCGGCATAATTCACCCCTCCACTTT
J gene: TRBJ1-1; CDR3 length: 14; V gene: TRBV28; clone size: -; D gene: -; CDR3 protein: CASSSMILNTEAFF; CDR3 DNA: TGTGCCAGCAGCTCTATGATACTGAACACTGAAGCTTTCTTT
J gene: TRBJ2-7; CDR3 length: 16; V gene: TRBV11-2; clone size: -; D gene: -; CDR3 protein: CASSLGSGVIPYEQYF; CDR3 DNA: TGTGCCAGCAGCTTAGGGTCAGGGGTTATTCCGTACGAGCAGTACTTC
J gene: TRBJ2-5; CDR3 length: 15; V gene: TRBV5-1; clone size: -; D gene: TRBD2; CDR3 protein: CASSLAGTSVETQYF; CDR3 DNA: TGCGCCAGCAGCTTGGCCGGGACTAGTGTAGAGACCCAGTACTTC
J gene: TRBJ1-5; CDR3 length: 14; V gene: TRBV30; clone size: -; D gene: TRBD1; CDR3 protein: CTWSQDRGHQPQHF; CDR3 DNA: TGTACCTGGAGTCAGGACAGGGGTCATCAGCCCCAGCATTTT
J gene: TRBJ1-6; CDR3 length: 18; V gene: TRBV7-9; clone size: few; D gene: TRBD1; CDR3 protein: CASSSGTGLSSYNSPLHF; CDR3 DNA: TGTGCCAGCAGCTCCGGGACAGGGCTCAGCTCCTATAATTCACCCCTCCACTTT
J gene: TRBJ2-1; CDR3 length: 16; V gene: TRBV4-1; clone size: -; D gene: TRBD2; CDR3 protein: CASSQDTAGGYNEQFF; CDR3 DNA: TGCGCCAGCAGCCAAGATACAGCGGGGGGCTACAATGAGCAGTTCTTC
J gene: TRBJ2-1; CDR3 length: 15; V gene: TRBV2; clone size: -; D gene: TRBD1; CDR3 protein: CASTQTGGSYNEQFF; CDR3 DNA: TGTGCCAGCACCCAGACAGGGGGCTCCTACAATGAGCAGTTCTTC
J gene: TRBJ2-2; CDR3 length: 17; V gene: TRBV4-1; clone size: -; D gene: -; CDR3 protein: CASSFPEGGDYTGELFF; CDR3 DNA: TGCGCCAGCAGCTTTCCGGAAGGCGGGGACTACACCGGGGAGCTGTTTTTT
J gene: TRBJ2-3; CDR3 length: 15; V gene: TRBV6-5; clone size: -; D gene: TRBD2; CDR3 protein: CASAPVGTSKDTQYF; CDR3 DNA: TGTGCCAGCGCCCCGGTGGGGACTAGCAAAGATACGCAGTATTTT
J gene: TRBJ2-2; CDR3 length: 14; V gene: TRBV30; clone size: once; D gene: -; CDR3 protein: CASFRVADTGELFF; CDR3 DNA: TGTGCCTCGTTTCGGGTAGCGGACACCGGGGAGCTGTTTTTT
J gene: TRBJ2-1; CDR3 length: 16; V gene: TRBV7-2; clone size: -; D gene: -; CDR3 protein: CASSLSIFSGYNEQFF; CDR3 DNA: TGTGCCAGCAGCTTATCCATCTTCTCGGGGTACAATGAGCAGTTCTTC
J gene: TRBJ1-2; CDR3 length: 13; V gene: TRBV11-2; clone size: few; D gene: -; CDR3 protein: CASSTQANYGYTF; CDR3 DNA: TGTGCCAGCAGCACACAGGCTAACTATGGCTACACCTTC
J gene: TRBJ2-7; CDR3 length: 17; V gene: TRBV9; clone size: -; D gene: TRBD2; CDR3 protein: CASSEAALAAPGYEQYF; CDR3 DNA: TGTGCCAGCAGCGAGGCAGCCCTAGCGGCCCCAGGCTACGAGCAGTACTTC
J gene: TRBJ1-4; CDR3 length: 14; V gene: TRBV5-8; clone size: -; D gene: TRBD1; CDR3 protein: CASGEGAANEKLFF; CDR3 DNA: TGTGCCAGCGGAGAGGGGGCAGCTAATGAAAAACTGTTTTTT
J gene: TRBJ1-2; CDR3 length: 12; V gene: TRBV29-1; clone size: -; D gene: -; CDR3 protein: CSVVRTNYGYTF; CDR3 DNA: TGCAGCGTTGTTCGGACAAACTATGGCTACACCTTC
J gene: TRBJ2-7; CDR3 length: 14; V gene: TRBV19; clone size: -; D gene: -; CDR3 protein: CASSISAGAYEQYF; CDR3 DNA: TGTGCCAGTAGTATCTCGGCAGGGGCCTACGAGCAGTACTTC
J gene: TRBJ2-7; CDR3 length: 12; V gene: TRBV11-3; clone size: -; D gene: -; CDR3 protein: CASSRRGYEQYF; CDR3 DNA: TGTGCCAGCAGTCGCAGGGGTTACGAGCAGTACTTC
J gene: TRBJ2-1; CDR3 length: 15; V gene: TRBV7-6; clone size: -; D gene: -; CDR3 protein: CASSLAGAVGEEQFF; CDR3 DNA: TGTGCCAGCAGCTTAGCGGGAGCCGTAGGTGAGGAGCAGTTCTTC
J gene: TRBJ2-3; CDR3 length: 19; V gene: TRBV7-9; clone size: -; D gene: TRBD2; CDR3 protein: CASSGPGLAGVEGTDTQYF; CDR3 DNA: TGTGCCAGCAGCGGTCCGGGACTAGCGGGAGTAGAGGGCACAGATACGCAGTATTTT
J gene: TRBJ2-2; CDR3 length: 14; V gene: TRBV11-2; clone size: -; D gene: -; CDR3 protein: CASSRARVTGELFF; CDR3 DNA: TGTGCCAGCAGCCGGGCCAGGGTCACCGGGGAGCTGTTTTTT
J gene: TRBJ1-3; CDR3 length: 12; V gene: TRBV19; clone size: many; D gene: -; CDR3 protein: CASGTSGNTIYF; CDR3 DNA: TGTGCCAGCGGGACATCCGGAAACACCATATATTTT
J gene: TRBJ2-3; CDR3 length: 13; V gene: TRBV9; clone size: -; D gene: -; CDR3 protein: CASSSRQADTQYF; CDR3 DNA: TGTGCCAGCAGCTCCAGACAGGCAGATACGCAGTATTTT
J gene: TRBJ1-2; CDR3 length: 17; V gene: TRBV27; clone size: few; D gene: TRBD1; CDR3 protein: CASSLRTTTGGTYGYTF; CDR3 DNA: TGTGCCAGCAGTTTACGGACAACGACAGGGGGTACCTATGGCTACACCTTC
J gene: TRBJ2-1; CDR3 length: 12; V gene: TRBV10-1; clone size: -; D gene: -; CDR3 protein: CASGGTRGEQFF; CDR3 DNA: TGCGCCAGCGGGGGGACGAGGGGTGAGCAGTTCTTC
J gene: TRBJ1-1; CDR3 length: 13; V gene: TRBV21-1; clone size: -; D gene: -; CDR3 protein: CASSKGDSTEAFF; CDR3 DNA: TGTGCCAGCAGCAAGGGGGACAGTACTGAAGCTTTCTTT
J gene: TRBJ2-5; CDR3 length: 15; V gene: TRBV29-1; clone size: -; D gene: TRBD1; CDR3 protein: CSVARGTGVQETQYF; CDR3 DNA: TGCAGCGTTGCCCGCGGGACAGGGGTACAAGAGACCCAGTACTTC
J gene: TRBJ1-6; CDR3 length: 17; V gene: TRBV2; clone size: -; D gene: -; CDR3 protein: CASSGGRRSSYNSPLHF; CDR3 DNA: TGTGCCAGCAGTGGTGGCAGGAGGAGCTCCTATAATTCACCCCTCCACTTT
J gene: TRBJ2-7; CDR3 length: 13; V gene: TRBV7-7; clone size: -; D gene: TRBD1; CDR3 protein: CASSPGQTYEQYF; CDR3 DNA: TGTGCCAGCAGCCCGGGACAGACCTACGAGCAGTACTTC
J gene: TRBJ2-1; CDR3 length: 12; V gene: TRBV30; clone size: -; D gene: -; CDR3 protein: CASGRGGIEQFF; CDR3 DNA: TGTGCCTCCGGACGGGGAGGTATTGAGCAGTTCTTC
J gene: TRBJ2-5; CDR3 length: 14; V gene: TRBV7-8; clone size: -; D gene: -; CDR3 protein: CASSTWTVRETQYF; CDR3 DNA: TGTGCCAGCAGCACCTGGACAGTGCGAGAGACCCAGTACTTC
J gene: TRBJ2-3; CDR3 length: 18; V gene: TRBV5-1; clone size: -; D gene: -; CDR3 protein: CASSFFNGGPTGTDTQYF; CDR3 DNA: TGCGCCAGCAGCTTTTTTAATGGGGGCCCAACGGGCACAGATACGCAGTATTTT
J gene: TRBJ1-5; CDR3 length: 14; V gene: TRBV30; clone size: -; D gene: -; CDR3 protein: CAWSVAGAGQPQHF; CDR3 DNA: TGTGCCTGGAGTGTCGCAGGGGCAGGTCAGCCCCAGCATTTT